A single T cell receptor beta chain is shown here with its context. This receptor's antigen is unknown. The record has no base qualities; no much larger clone is one base away. Libraries were prepared through 5' RACE. TCRdb lists the instrument as Illumina HiSeq 2500. A second PCR of 7 to 11 cycles was run with a J-beta primer mix and a sample-barcoded 5' primer. A template-switch 5' adaptor carrying 12 random nucleotides introduced a unique molecular identifier onto each TCR beta cDNA molecule. At least 3 million CDR3-containing paired-end reads were obtained from each sample. The Mint cDNA synthesis kit, primed by a TRBC-specific oligonucleotide, was used to synthesize first-strand cDNA from all RNA. After uracil-DNA glycosylase treatment, a first 18-cycle PCR used universal primers M1SS and BC2_uni_R on all cDNA. In the paper's pipeline: Each sample was normalized by randomly selecting 1 million high-quality reads, each carrying a distinct molecular identifier. Instead of being binned into consensus sequences, reads with shared molecular identifiers were discarded. MiTCR, set to a Q25 quality threshold and the strictest error-elimination algorithm, was used for CDR3 identification, clonotype clustering and error correction. A nonparametric unseen species model using Euler transformation provided a lower-bound estimate of total TCR beta diversity. TCRdb reanalyzed the raw reads on its own, using fastp at Q25 for trimming and MiXCR for clone calling, and kept in-frame beta chains. Under each unique CDR3 protein, matching rows form one entry showing the most common genes and DNA. Clone size and V and J calls follow TCRdb, not the original study. The sample records 1 million or so distinct CDR3 sequences, approximately 25% of which are singletons. The biggest ten clones account for around 0.7% of the sample.

This sample stems from a study of blood T cells in healthy people across ages (dated by TCRdb to between 2014 and 2016). With regard to the full study: In model experiments, template switching captured about one uniquely barcoded TCR beta cDNA molecule for every two T cells. To track age-related changes in TCR beta repertoire diversity, the study relied on deep sequencing normalized with unique cDNA molecular identifiers. The donors were divided into four age groups: young (average about 16 years), middle-aged (about 40), aged (62) and long-lived (about 79). The study analyzed two additional independent replicas of 1 million unique cDNA reads from the same blood draw for two donors, one aged 18 to 29 and one aged 80 or older. Broad study findings and their caveats: Estimates of total diversity based on one million sequenced T cells were regarded as lower bounds and as underestimates. Conclusive comparison of naive and antigen-experienced compartments was prevented by the profiling of bulk unsorted PBMCs. The percentage of naive T cells measured by flow cytometry correlated strongly with observed TCR beta diversity. The long-lived group showed more naive CD4+ T cells, fewer expanded clones and increased TCR diversity than the aged group, suggesting age selection. Because donor CMV infection status was unknown, age-related changes in expanded clonotypes were potentially confounded. As age increased, observed TCR beta diversity per million T cells dropped in a roughly linear way, and a significant reduction was already evident by age about 40.

CDR1 SGDLS and CDR2 YYNGEE are derived from the germline V gene. Cut back by 4 bases and 1 base, the V and J ends lie 14 bases apart. The CDR3 covers 15 residues, taking in both the cysteine and the phenylalanine. The entry retains the CDR3 DNA only, 45 bases that are in frame from base 1. The roughly 38 donors, aged 6 to 90 years, were systemically healthy Caucasian individuals from Russia. Roughly 9 milliliters of peripheral blood were drawn from each donor into EDTA-treated Vacutainer tubes. Ficoll-Paque density-gradient centrifugation was used to isolate PBMCs, with at least 6.5 million per sample. Total RNA was extracted from PBMCs with Trizol reagent, with at least 5.5 micrograms obtained per sample. For every donor, flow cytometry on a PBMC aliquot measured the percentage of naive CD45RAhigh/CD27high T cells. These data also featured in a second study, about T cells of mothers and their children. As described in the second report: Nine systemically healthy Caucasian individuals served as donors, namely three mothers together with their six children. cDNA synthesis consumed the entire amount of extracted RNA, loaded at roughly 1.5 ug RNA in each 15 ul reaction. In the second PCR, sample barcodes and 2-4 random nucleotides were introduced via the M1S primer. Each mother yielded over 9.5 million TCR beta CDR3 reads and each child 2.5 million to 3 million reads. Thymic selection similarly shapes TCR recombination output in related and unrelated pairs, with minor effect from inherited differences. Related mother-child pairs always showed normalized repertoire overlap that was slightly higher than in unrelated mother-child pairs, though the difference was never significant. No persistent microchimeric T cell clones were found, with a detection sensitivity of around 100 clones per million clonotypes. To look for features that set related mother-child pairs apart from unrelated individuals, the researchers ran deep NGS to compare the TCR beta repertoires of mothers and children. The mean age was roughly 36 +/- 4 years for the mothers and approximately 11 +/- 4 years for the children. After adapters were ligated using NEBNext reagents, the libraries underwent 100+100 nt paired-end sequencing on an Illumina HiSeq 2000. Mother and child libraries were prepared a month apart and sequenced in separate runs to prevent cross-contamination. For each donor, between roughly 500,000 and 2,200,000 distinct TCR beta clonotypes were identified. Naive TCR beta clonotypes were estimated from low-frequency clonotypes matched to each donor's FACS-determined naive share, without sorting.

The sequence came from a girl aged 2-10 years in good health. The sample taken for sequencing was blood. This chain joins TRBV9 to TRBJ1-1, with the D gene not confidently named. The CDR3 has the sequence CASSISRESNTEAFF. In nucleotide form, the sequence is TGTGCCAGCAGCATCTCCCGGGAGTCGAACACTGAAGCTTTCTTT.